This T cell receptor (beta chain) was identified during a study of blood T cell repertoires in COVID-19. Across the whole study: In each case, the material was cDNA or gDNA derived from T cells, B-cell-depleted T cells, or PBMCs.

Germline V gives CDR1 SGHVS, CDR2 FQNEAQ. Losses at the gene ends were 5 bases for V and 4 bases for J; bases not matched to a gene: 8. The CDR3 consists of 15 residues. In the authors' methods: Reference gene primer amplification yielded estimated nucleated cell counts. Sequencing was performed with immunoSEQ multiplex PCR; in TCRdb, only in-frame clones are kept and a portion is missing. V and J calls and clone size are copied from that table; D and trimming were computed from the DNA. The sample yields around 250,000 clones, 82% seen once. The clonotype was recovered from a young woman with acute or convalescent COVID-19. The sample consisted of peripheral blood. The gene calls are TRBV7-8 and TRBJ1-2, with 9 positions matching TRBD1. CDR3 nucleotide sequence: TGTGCCAGCAGCGCCGAGGGACAGGGCTTCTATGGCTACACCTTC. It is translated as CASSAEGQGFYGYTF. The entire variable domain, with the rest obtained from reference TRBV7-8 and TRBJ1-2, is as follows: GAGVSQSPRYKVAKRGQDVALRCDPISGHVSLFWYQQALGQGPEFLTYFQNEAQLDKSGLPSDRFFAERPEGSVSTLKIQRTQQEDSAVYLCASSAEGQGFYGYTFGSGTRLTVV.